This entry lists 6 T cell receptor beta chains sequenced from one sample in a study of blood T cells in healthy people across ages. With a J-beta primer mix and a sample-barcoded 5' primer, a second PCR ran 7 to 11 cycles. TCRdb fed the 5' RACE reads into MiXCR, producing one record per CDR3 protein. The sample shows under 1,100,000 distinct CDR3 sequences, 25% of them seen only once. The same data also contributed to another study, on T cells of mothers and their children.

The sequencing sample was made of blood. These receptors were collected from a girl aged 2-10 years in good health.

This clonotype has only a few counts. The chain employs TRBV20-1 and TRBJ2-5; a weak D match, TRBD1 (5 bases). From germline, CDR1 is DFQATT and CDR2 SNEGSKA (reference sequence). V was cut by 4 bases and J by 3 bases, with 9 bases left in between. The CDR3 extends over 12 amino acids. The CDR3 protein is CSATPGKETQYF. DNA for the CDR3: TGCAGTGCTACCCCAGGGAAAGAGACCCAGTACTTC.

The genes are TRBV28 and TRBJ2-7; 14 nucleotides match TRBD2. Germline assignment: CDR1 MDHEN and CDR2 SYDVKM. V lost 4 bases to trimming and J lost 5 bases; unmatched junction nucleotides: 10. This CDR3 is built from 17 residues. The CDR3 nucleotides are TGTGCCAGCAGTTATCGACCGGGACTAGCGGGGGTTAACGAGCAGTACTTC. Translating it yields CASSYRPGLAGVNEQYF.

The chain combines TRBV7-3 with TRBJ2-6; 7 positions match TRBD1. Germline assignment: CDR1 SGHTA and CDR2 FQGTGA. Unmatched junction bases numbered 9, after V lost 7 bases and J lost 0 bases. The CDR3 totals 17 residues. The CDR3 loop reads CASIPGQLVSGANVLTF. The CDR3 DNA reads TGTGCCAGCATCCCGGGACAGCTAGTCTCTGGGGCCAACGTCCTGACTTTC.

V usage is TRBV29-1 and J usage is TRBJ1-2; weak D call: TRBD1 (5 bases). This CDR3 contains 11 residues. Per the germline V gene, CDR1 is SQVTM and CDR2 is ANQGSEA. Deletions cut 3 bases from V and 8 bases from J, with 10 bases between. The CDR3 spells CSVDQGGGYTF. CDR3 nucleotide sequence: TGCAGCGTTGATCAGGGAGGCGGCTACACCTTC.

V usage is TRBV7-3 and J usage is TRBJ2-1; 10 nucleotides line up with TRBD1. This CDR3 has 14 residues. The V gene's germline CDR1 is SGHTA and CDR2 FQGTGA. The V gene end was trimmed by 5 bases and the J gene end by 8 bases; junction bases not matched to a gene: 6. The CDR3 nucleotides are TGTGCCAGCAGCCACGGACAGGGGGGGTATGAGCAGTTCTTC. Encoded protein: CASSHGQGGYEQFF.

This clonotype was observed a handful of times. The gene calls are TRBV6-4 and TRBJ2-5, with 7 nucleotides matching TRBD2. The closer fit of TRBJ2-7 to the DNA end suggests the J call may be wrong. Germline V gives CDR1 MRHNA, CDR2 SNTAGT. CDR3 size: 15 residues. The CDR3 spells CASSEEWGGSYEQYF. CDR3 in DNA: TGTGCCAGCAGTGAAGAGTGGGGAGGGTCCTACGAGCAGTACTTC.